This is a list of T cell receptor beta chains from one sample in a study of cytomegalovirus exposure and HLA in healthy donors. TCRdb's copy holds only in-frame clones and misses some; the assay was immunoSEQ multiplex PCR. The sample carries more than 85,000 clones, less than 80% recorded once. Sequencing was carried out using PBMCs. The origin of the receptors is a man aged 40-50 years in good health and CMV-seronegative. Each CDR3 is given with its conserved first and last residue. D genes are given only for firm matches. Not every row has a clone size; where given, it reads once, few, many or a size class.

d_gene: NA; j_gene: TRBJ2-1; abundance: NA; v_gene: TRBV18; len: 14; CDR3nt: TGTGCCAGCTCACCGAGCCATACGGTAAATGAGCAGTTCTTC; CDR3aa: CASSPSHTVNEQFF
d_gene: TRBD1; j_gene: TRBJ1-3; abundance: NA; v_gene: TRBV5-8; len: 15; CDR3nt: TGTGCCAGCAGCCCGGACAGGATCTCTGGAAACACCATATATTTT; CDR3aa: CASSPDRISGNTIYF
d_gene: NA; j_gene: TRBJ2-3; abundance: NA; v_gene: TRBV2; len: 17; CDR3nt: TGTGCCAGCAGTGACCCTTTAGCGGAACCGAGCACAGATACGCAGTATTTT; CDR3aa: CASSDPLAEPSTDTQYF
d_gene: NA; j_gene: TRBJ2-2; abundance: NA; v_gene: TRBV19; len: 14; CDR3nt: TGTGCCAGTAGTCTCCCGCGAAGCACCGGGGAGCTGTTTTTT; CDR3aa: CASSLPRSTGELFF
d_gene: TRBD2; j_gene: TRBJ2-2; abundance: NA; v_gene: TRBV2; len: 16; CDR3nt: TGTGCCAGCAGACCACCGGGACTAGTGAGCACCGGGGAGCTGTTTTTT; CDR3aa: CASRPPGLVSTGELFF
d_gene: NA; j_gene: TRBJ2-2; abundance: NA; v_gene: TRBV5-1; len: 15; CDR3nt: TGCGCCAGCAGCTTGGTAGGGGGTAGGACCGGGGAGCTGTTTTTT; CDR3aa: CASSLVGGRTGELFF
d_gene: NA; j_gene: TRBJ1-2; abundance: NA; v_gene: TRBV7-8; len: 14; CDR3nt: TGTGCCAGCAGCTCCGTCGTCCTCCCGGGGGGCTACACCTTC; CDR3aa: CASSSVVLPGGYTF
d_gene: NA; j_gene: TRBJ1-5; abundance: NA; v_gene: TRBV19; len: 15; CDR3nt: TGTGCCAGTAGTACTACAGGGTTCATCAGGCAGCCCCAGCATTTT; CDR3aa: CASSTTGFIRQPQHF
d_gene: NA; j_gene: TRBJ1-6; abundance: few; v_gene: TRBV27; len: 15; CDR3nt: TGTGCCAGCAGTTTATCCACAGGGAGAGGGTCACCCCTCCACTTT; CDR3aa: CASSLSTGRGSPLHF
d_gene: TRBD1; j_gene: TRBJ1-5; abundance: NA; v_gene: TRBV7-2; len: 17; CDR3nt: TGTGCCAGCAGCTCACCCGGGACAGGGGTTAGGAATCAGCCCCAGCATTTT; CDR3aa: CASSSPGTGVRNQPQHF
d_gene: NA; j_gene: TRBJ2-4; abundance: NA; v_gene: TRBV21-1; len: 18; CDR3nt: TGTGCCAGCAGCAAAGTGGGAGTCAGGGGGCTAGCCAAAAACATTCAGTACTTC; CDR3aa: CASSKVGVRGLAKNIQYF
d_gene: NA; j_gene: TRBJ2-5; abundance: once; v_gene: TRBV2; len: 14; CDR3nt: TGTGTCCTCGTGGCCAGCGATGTAGGTGGGACCCAGTACTTC; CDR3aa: CVLVASDVGGTQYF
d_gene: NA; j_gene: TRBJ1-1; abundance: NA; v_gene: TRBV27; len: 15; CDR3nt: TGTGCCAGCAAACGAAAACAGGTATTAGCCACTGAAGCTTTCTTT; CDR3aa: CASKRKQVLATEAFF
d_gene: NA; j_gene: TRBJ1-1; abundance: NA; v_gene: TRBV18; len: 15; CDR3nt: TGTGCCAGCTCACCCTCGGGGGGGTGGGGCACTGAAGCTTTCTTT; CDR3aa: CASSPSGGWGTEAFF
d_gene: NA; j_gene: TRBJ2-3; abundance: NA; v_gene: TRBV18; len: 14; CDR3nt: TGTGCCAGCTCACCCGTAACTAGCACAGATACGCAGTATTTT; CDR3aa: CASSPVTSTDTQYF
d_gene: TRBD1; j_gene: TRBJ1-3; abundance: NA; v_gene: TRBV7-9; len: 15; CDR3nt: TGTGCCAGCACCTCGGGACAGAGCTCTGGAAACACCATATATTTT; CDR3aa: CASTSGQSSGNTIYF
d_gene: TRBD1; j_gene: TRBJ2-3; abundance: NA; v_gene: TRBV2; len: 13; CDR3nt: TGTGCCAGCACCGGGACAGGGGTAGATACGCAGTATTTT; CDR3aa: CASTGTGVDTQYF
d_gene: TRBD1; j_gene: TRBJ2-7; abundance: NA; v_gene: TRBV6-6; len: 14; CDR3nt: TGTGCCAGCACTGACCGGGACAGGGCTTACGAGCAGTACTTC; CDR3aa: CASTDRDRAYEQYF
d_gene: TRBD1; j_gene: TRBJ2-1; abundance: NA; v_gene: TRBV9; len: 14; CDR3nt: TGTGCCAGCAGCCCCCGACAGGGTAGGAATGAGCAGTTCTTC; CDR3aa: CASSPRQGRNEQFF
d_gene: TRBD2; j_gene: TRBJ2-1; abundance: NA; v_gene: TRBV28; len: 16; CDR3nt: TGTGCCAGCAGTGCTACCGGGACTAGCGTAATCGATGAGCAGTTCTTC; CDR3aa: CASSATGTSVIDEQFF
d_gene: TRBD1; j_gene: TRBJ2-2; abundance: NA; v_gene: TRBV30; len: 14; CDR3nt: TGTGCCAGGCGACAGGGTGTCGACACCGGGGAGCTGTTTTTT; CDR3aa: CARRQGVDTGELFF
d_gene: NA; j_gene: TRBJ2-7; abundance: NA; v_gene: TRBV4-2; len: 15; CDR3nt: TGTGCCAGCAGCCAAGAGGACACCCCCTCCTACGAGCAGTACTTC; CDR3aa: CASSQEDTPSYEQYF
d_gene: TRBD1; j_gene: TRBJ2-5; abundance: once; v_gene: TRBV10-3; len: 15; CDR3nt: TGTGCCATCAGGGGGGACAGGGGAGACCAAGAGACCCAGTACTTC; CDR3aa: CAIRGDRGDQETQYF
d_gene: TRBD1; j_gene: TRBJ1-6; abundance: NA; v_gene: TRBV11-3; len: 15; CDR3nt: TGTGCCAGCAGCTTCGATGAACAGGGGATTGCACCCCTCCACTTT; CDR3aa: CASSFDEQGIAPLHF
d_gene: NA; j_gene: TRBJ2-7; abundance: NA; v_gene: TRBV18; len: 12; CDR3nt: TGTGCCAGCTCACCGGGCAATTACGAGCAGTACTTC; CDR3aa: CASSPGNYEQYF
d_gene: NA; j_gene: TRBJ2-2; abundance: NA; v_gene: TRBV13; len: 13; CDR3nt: TGTGCCAGCACTAGTACGGGCACCGGGGAGCTGTTTTTT; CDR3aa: CASTSTGTGELFF
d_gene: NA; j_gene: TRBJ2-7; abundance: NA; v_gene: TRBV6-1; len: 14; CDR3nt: TGTGCCAGCAGTCGACTATCGGATGCCTACGAGCAGTACTTC; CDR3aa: CASSRLSDAYEQYF
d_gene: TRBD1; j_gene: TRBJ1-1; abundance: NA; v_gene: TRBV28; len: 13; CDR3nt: TGTGCCAGCAGTCGGGGCAGGGGGCCTGAAGCTTTCTTT; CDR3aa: CASSRGRGPEAFF
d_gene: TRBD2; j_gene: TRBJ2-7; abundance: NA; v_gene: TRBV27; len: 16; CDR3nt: TGTGCCAGCAGTTCCCCGACTAGCGGGATTTCCTACGAGCAGTACTTC; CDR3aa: CASSSPTSGISYEQYF
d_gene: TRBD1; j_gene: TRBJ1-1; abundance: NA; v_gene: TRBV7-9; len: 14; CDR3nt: TGTGCCAGCAGCTATGGACAGGGGGCCACTGAAGCTTTCTTT; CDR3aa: CASSYGQGATEAFF
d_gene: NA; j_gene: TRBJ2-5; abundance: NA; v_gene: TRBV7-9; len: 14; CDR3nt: TGTGCCAGCAGCTTAGGAGCAGGGGAGAAGACCCAGTACTTC; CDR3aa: CASSLGAGEKTQYF
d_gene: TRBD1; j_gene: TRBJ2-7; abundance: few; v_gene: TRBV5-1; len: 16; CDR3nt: TGCGCCAGCAGCCGACAAGCCGGGACAGCCACCTACGAGCAGTACTTC; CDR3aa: CASSRQAGTATYEQYF
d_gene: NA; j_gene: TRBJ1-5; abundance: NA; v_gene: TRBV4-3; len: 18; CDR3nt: TGCGCCAGCAGCCAAGATCTTCTGCGCGGGTATGGCAATCAGCCCCAGCATTTT; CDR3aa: CASSQDLLRGYGNQPQHF
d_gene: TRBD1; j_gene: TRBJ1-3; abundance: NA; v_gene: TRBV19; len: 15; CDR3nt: TGTGCCAGTAGTATAACCGGGACAGCTGGAAACACCATATATTTT; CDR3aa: CASSITGTAGNTIYF
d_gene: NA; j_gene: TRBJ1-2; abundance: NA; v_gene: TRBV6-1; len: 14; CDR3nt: TGTGCCAGCAGTGAGCCGGGGGAGAACCATGGCTACACCTTC; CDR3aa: CASSEPGENHGYTF
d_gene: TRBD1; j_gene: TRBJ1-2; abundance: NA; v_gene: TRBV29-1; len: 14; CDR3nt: TGCAGCGTCCCCCCCGGACAGGGGTTCTATGGCTACACCTTC; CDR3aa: CSVPPGQGFYGYTF
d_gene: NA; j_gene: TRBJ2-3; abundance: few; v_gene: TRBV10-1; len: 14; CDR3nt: TGCGCCAGCAGTGAGGGCGGTCGCGAGGATACGCAGTATTTT; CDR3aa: CASSEGGREDTQYF
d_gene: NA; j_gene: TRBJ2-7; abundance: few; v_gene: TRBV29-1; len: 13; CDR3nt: TGCAGCGTTGAATCGCGTCAGGGCTACGAGCAGTACTTC; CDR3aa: CSVESRQGYEQYF
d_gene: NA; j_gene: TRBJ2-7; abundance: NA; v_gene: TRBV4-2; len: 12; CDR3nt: TGTGCCAGCAGGGACACATACTACGAGCAGTACTTC; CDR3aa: CASRDTYYEQYF
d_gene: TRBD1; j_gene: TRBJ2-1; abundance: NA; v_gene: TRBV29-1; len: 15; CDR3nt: TGCAGCGTTGAACCCGGACAGGGATGGGACAATGAGCAGTTCTTC; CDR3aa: CSVEPGQGWDNEQFF
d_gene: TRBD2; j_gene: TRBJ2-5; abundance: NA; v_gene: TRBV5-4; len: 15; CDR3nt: TGTGCCAGCAGCCTACCAGCGGGGCTAAAAGAGACCCAGTACTTC; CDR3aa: CASSLPAGLKETQYF
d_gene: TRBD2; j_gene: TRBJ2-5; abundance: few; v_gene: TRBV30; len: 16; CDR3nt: TGTGCCTGGGGGGTACTAGCGGGGGCTGGGTGGGAGACCCAGTACTTC; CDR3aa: CAWGVLAGAGWETQYF
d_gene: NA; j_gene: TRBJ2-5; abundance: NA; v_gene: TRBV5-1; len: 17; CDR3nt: TGCGCCAGCAGCCGAGTGGGGGCAGCAACGTACCAAGAGACCCAGTACTTC; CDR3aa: CASSRVGAATYQETQYF
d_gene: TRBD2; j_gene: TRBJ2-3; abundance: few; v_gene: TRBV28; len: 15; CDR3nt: TGTGCCAGCAGTAATAGTCTAGCGGGGGCCCGTACGCAGTATTTT; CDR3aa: CASSNSLAGARTQYF
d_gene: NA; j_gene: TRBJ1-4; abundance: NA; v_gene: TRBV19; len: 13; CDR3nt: TGTGCTACCGGGGGAACAACTAATGAAAAACTGTTTTTT; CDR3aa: CATGGTTNEKLFF
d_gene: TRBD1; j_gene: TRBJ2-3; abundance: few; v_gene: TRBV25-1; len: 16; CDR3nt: TGTGCCAGCAGTGCCTCTACAGGGGTCTTCACAGATACGCAGTATTTT; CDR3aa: CASSASTGVFTDTQYF
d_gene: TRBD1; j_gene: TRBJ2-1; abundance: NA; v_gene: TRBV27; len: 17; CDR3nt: TGTGCCAGCAGTAACTACACCGGGACAGGGGGCCACAATGAGCAGTTCTTC; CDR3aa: CASSNYTGTGGHNEQFF
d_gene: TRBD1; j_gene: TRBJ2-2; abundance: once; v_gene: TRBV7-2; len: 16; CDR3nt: TGTGCCAGCAGCTTAGCCCTACGGACAGGGACCGGGGAGCTGTTTTTT; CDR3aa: CASSLALRTGTGELFF
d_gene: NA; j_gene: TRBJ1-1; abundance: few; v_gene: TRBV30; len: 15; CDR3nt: TGTGCCTGGAAATTGAGGGCCGCCCTGGGCACTGAAGCTTTCTTT; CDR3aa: CAWKLRAALGTEAFF
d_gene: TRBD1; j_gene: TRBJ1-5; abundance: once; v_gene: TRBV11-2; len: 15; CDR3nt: TGTGCCAGCACCCCCGGGACAGGCTTCAGGCAGCCCCAGCATTTT; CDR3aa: CASTPGTGFRQPQHF
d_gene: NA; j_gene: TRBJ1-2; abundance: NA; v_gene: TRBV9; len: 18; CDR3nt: TGTGCCAGCAGCGTTAGTAGGTTTAATGACAGGCCTCTGAATGGCTACACCTTC; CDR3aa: CASSVSRFNDRPLNGYTF
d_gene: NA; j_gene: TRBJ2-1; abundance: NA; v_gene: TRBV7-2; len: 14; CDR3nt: TGTGCCAGCAGCTTAGTCTCGACTTACAATGAGCAGTTCTTC; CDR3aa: CASSLVSTYNEQFF
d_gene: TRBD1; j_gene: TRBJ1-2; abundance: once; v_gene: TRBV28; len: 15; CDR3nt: TGTGCCAGCAGTTTTAGGTGGGGACAGGGCTATGGCTACACCTTC; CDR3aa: CASSFRWGQGYGYTF
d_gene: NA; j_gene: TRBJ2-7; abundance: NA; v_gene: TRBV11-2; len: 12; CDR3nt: TGTGCCAGCAGCTTAGATCGAGAGAAGCAGTACTTC; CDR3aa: CASSLDREKQYF
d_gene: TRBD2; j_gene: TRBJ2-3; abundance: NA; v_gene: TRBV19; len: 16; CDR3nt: TGTGCCAGTAGTATCGGAGCGGGATCATCAACAGATACGCAGTATTTT; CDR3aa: CASSIGAGSSTDTQYF